This T cell receptor (beta chain) comes out of a study of OX40 agonist ivuxolimab in advanced cancers. The CDR3 has 15 amino acids. CDR1 is LNHDA and CDR2 is SQIVND in the germline V gene (reference sequence). Unmatched junction bases numbered 6, after V lost 8 bases and J lost 1 base. Assay: immunoSEQ multiplex PCR; the TCRdb copy retains only in-frame clones and omits some. Of about 46,000 clones detected, roughly 90% appear once; the ten largest clones hold 12%. The chain recombines TRBV19 with TRBJ1-5, with 9 bases that match TRBD1. The sequence was obtained from an adult with an advanced solid tumor such as melanoma, head and neck, liver or kidney cancer. Sequencing used CD4+ or CD8+ T cells sorted from blood, obtained in a trial of the OX40 agonist ivuxolimab. Here the CDR3 DNA reads TGTGCCAGTGAGGGGGGGACAGGGAGCAATCAGCCCCAGCATTTT. Protein sequence: CASEGGTGSNQPQHF.